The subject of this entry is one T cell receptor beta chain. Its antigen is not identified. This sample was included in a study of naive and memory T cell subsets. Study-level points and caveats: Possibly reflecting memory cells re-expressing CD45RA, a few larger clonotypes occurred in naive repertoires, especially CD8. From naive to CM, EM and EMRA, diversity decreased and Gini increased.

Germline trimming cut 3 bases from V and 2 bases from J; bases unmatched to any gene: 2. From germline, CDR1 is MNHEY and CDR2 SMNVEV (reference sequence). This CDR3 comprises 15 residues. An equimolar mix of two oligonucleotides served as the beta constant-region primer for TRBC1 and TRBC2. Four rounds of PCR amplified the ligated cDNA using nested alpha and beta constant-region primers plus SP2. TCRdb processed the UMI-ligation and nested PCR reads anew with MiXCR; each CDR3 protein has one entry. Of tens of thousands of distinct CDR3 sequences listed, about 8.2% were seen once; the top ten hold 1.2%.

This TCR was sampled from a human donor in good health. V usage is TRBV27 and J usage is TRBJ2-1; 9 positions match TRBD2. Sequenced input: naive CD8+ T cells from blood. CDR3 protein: CASSFAGGPYNEQFF. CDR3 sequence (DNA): TGTGCCAGCAGTTTTGCGGGAGGGCCCTACAATGAGCAGTTCTTC.